This passage covers 28 T cell receptor beta chains from one sample sequenced in a study of T cell clones after liver transplantation. The data were produced by immunoSEQ multiplex PCR, yet TCRdb's version contains in-frame clones alone and is incomplete. The sample shows some 59,000 clones, 71% of them seen only once. The sample in question was CD4+ T cells from blood, obtained before liver transplant. The receptors derive from a human donor who received a liver transplant.

V and J are TRBV4-2 and TRBJ2-3; tentatively, D is TRBD2 (6 bases). V lost 4 bases and J 1 base, leaving 12 bases between the germline ends. The CDR3 extends over 15 amino acids. Germline V CDR1 and CDR2: LGHNA, YNFKEQ. Here the CDR3 reads CASSPSEVRTDTQYF. The CDR3 DNA sequence: TGTGCCAGCAGCCCTAGCGAAGTCCGCACAGATACGCAGTATTTT.

This clone was observed a handful of times. V usage is TRBV7-8 and J usage is TRBJ2-2; 7 positions agree with TRBD2. Germline V gene data show CDR1 as SGHVS and CDR2 as FQNEAQ. CDR3 length: 16 residues. Germline trimming cut 5 bases from V and 2 bases from J; bases unmatched to any gene: 8. CDR3 nucleotides: TGTGCCAGCAGCCGGAGGCCTAGCGGAAACACCGGGGAGCTGTTTTTT. Translating gives CASSRRPSGNTGELFF.

The chain has TRBV19 and TRBJ1-1; TRBD1 matches at 9 bases. Trimming removed 6 bases from V and 0 bases from J; junction bases left unmatched: 5. CDR3 length: 15 residues. Germline CDR1 reads LNHDA; CDR2 reads SQIVND (reference sequence). In nucleotides, the CDR3 is TGTGCCAGTAGGGACAGGGGAAACATGAACACTGAAGCTTTCTTT. Amino acids: CASRDRGNMNTEAFF.

This clone was counted between two and nine times. This chain uses TRBV19 with TRBJ2-1; maybe TRBD2 (7 bases). V was clipped by 3 bases and J by 9 bases, with 12 bases between them. Germline V gives CDR1 LNHDA, CDR2 SQIVND (reference sequence). This CDR3 has 13 residues. CDR3 DNA: TGTGCCAGTAGTATCCGGGGGGCCGGTGAGCAGTTCTTC. Protein product: CASSIRGAGEQFF.

The chain carries TRBV7-2 and TRBJ2-5, with a possible D match to TRBD1 (6 bases). The CDR3 is made up of 17 amino acids. Trimming left V 1 base short and J 5 bases short, with 20 bases between. Germline CDR1 is SGHTA and CDR2 is FQGNSA. CDR3 sequence (DNA): TGTGCCAGCAGCTTAGACGTTCAGCCAGGGGATGTCGAGACCCAGTACTTC. This codes for CASSLDVQPGDVETQYF.

The chain employs TRBV4-2 and TRBJ2-2; 7 bases align to TRBD1. The germline V gene has CDR1 LGHNA and CDR2 YNFKEQ. The J segment lost 4 bases and the V segment lost 5 bases, leaving 10 bases of the junction unmatched. This CDR3 is 16 amino acids long. Here the CDR3 reads CASSLFDRVVTGELFF. The CDR3 DNA follows: TGTGCCAGCAGCTTGTTCGACAGGGTGGTCACCGGGGAGCTGTTTTTT.

The chain uses TRBV7-2 and TRBJ1-2; D is ambiguous. The CDR3 loop spans 14 amino acids. CDR1 and CDR2 (germline): SGHTA, FQGNSA. With 2 bases removed from V and 0 bases from J, the gap between germline ends came to 7 bases. The CDR3 is CASSLNTANYGYTF. As DNA, the CDR3 is TGTGCCAGCAGCTTAAATACAGCTAACTATGGCTACACCTTC.

This clone was detected a few times. The chain is built from TRBV7-8 and TRBJ1-6, with D hard to call. V was shortened by 1 base and J by 7 bases, with 5 bases between the two germline ends. The germline CDR1 and CDR2 sequences are SGHVS and FQNEAQ. This CDR3 spans 13 amino acids. The CDR3 nucleotides are TGTGCCAGCAGCTTAGATCGGAATTCACCCCTCCACTTT. Protein product: CASSLDRNSPLHF.

The chain has TRBV27 and TRBJ2-7, with 7 bases that match TRBD1. The CDR3 totals 15 residues. With 5 bases clipped from V and 2 bases from J, the junction kept 9 bases outside the gene matches. Germline V CDR1 and CDR2: MNHEY, SMNVEV (reference sequence). CDR3 protein: CASSPLTGIPYEQYF. The DNA of the CDR3 is TGTGCCAGCAGTCCTTTGACAGGGATTCCCTACGAGCAGTACTTC.

CDR3 nucleotide sequence: TGTGCCAGTAGTCCCCAGGGTACAGAGACCCAGTACTTC. Its translation: CASSPQGTETQYF. The chain combines TRBV19 with TRBJ2-5; TRBD1 might be the D (5 bases). The ends were cut back, 5 bases at V and 4 bases at J, with 11 bases in the middle. Germline values: CDR1 LNHDA, CDR2 SQIVND (reference sequence). The CDR3 has 13 residues.

This chain connects TRBV19 to TRBJ2-7, with D possibly being TRBD2 (5 bases). This CDR3 spans 14 amino acids. V lost 3 bases, J lost 0 bases, and 9 bases lay in between. CDR1 is LNHDA and CDR2 is SQIVND in the germline V gene (reference sequence). CDR3 region: CASSISSTSYEQYF. CDR3 in DNA: TGTGCCAGTAGTATTTCTAGCACCTCCTACGAGCAGTACTTC.

This clone was counted a few times. The rearrangement uses TRBV10-3 and TRBJ1-1; a possible D gene is TRBD1 (6 bases). Deletions cut 9 bases from V and 8 bases from J, with 19 bases between. Germline V gives CDR1 ENHRY, CDR2 SYGVKD. This CDR3 has 13 residues. The CDR3 coding sequence is TGTGCCATTCAGACAGGAGATAGGGTCGAAGCTTTCTTT. Encoded protein: CAIQTGDRVEAFF.

The table lists this clone with a few counts. Additional DNA sequences in this sample encode the identical CDR3. This chain links TRBV7-3 with TRBJ2-1; TRBD2 agrees at 10 bases. Germline CDR1 and CDR2: SGHTA and FQGTGA. The junction had 4 bases not matched to a gene; V was cut back by 5 bases and J by 6 bases. CDR3 size: 14 residues. CDR3 sequence (DNA): TGTGCCAGCAGCCTCAGCGGGGGGGCCAATGAGCAGTTCTTC. Protein sequence: CASSLSGGANEQFF.

There are many counts of this clone. V and J are TRBV18 and TRBJ1-1; D call uncertain. The CDR3 extends over 16 amino acids. The germline V gene has CDR1 KGHSH and CDR2 LQKENI. The V and J ends lost 2 bases and 5 bases respectively, with 18 bases between them. The chain's CDR3 is CASSPGQDLMRTEAFF. In DNA form, the CDR3 reads TGTGCCAGCTCACCAGGCCAAGATCTGATGAGGACTGAAGCTTTCTTT.

This chain links TRBV5-1 with TRBJ2-2; 7 bases line up with TRBD1. The germline V gene has CDR1 SGHRS and CDR2 YFSETQ. The V segment lost 4 bases and the J segment 4 bases; nucleotides outside the gene matches: 7. The CDR3 runs 15 residues. The CDR3 coding sequence is TGCGCCAGCAGCCTCGACAGGGCGAGCACCGGGGAGCTGTTTTTT. Protein product: CASSLDRASTGELFF.

The CDR3, as DNA: TGTGCCAGCAGCGTTAACACGCATACTGAAGCTTTCTTT. It codes for CASSVNTHTEAFF. V and J are TRBV9 and TRBJ1-1; D gene uncertain. Germline loops: CDR1 SGDLS, CDR2 YYNGEE. Between the trimmed V and J ends, which lost 2 bases and 5 bases, there was a span of 10 bases. CDR3 length equals 13 residues.

This chain links TRBV7-3 with TRBJ1-5; perhaps TRBD1 as D (6 bases). Germline V gene sequence: CDR1 SGHTA, CDR2 FQGTGA. The CDR3 loop spans 13 amino acids. The germline V and J ends were trimmed by 5 bases and 7 bases, with 12 bases remaining between them. The DNA of the CDR3 is TGTGCCAGCAGCGAAAACAGGGCCCAGCCCCAGCATTTT. Its protein is CASSENRAQPQHF.

The chain uses TRBV7-9 and TRBJ2-1, with TRBD2 matching 10 bases. In germline, CDR1 is SEHNR, CDR2 FQNEAQ (reference sequence). V trimming: 3 bases; J trimming: 6 bases; junction bases outside the gene matches: 8. The CDR3 runs 16 residues. The CDR3 is CASSLSSGGPRNEQFF. The CDR3 bases are TGTGCCAGCAGCTTGTCTAGCGGGGGCCCTCGCAATGAGCAGTTCTTC.

CDR3 in DNA: TGTGCCAGCAGCGGTAGCCGGACAGACGACTATGGCTACACCTTC. Translated, it gives CASSGSRTDDYGYTF. The chain recombines TRBV5-6 with TRBJ1-2; D may be TRBD1 (6 bases). Trimming removed 4 bases at V and 3 bases at J, with 16 bases between. The germline V gene has CDR1 SGHDT and CDR2 YYEEEE. This CDR3 is built from 15 residues.

The V gene is TRBV5-6, the J gene TRBJ1-5, with D perhaps TRBD1 (6 bases). V was trimmed by 7 bases and J by 9 bases, leaving 17 bases between them. Germline assignment: CDR1 SGHDT and CDR2 YYEEEE. The CDR3 contains 13 residues. CDR3 region: CASQRTPTGPQHF. For the CDR3, the DNA is TGTGCCAGCCAAAGAACCCCGACAGGGCCCCAGCATTTT.

The chain carries TRBV4-1 and TRBJ2-7; 11 bases agree with TRBD2. Germline CDR1 reads MGHRA; CDR2 reads YSYEKL. J was trimmed by 4 bases and V by 4 bases; bases with no gene match: 6. The CDR3 runs 15 residues. The CDR3 protein is CASSRPTSGAYEQYF. Here the CDR3 DNA reads TGCGCCAGCAGCCGACCGACTAGCGGGGCGTACGAGCAGTACTTC.

The V and J genes are TRBV11-2 and TRBJ2-2, with TRBD1 identical over 7 bases. The V and J ends lost 5 bases and 7 bases, in that order; junction bases with no gene match: 7. This CDR3 contains 14 residues. CDR1 and CDR2 from the germline V gene are SGHAT and FQNNGV. CDR3 in amino acids: CASSPTGQGGELFF. The CDR3 nucleotides read TGTGCCAGCAGCCCGACAGGGCAGGGCGGGGAGCTGTTTTTT.

This clone was recorded only once. The junction and the germline gene differ at one end; a read error may be behind it. This chain connects TRBV27 to TRBJ2-1; 7 bases are shared with TRBD1. CDR1 is MNHEY and CDR2 is SMNVEV in the germline V gene (reference sequence). The CDR3 runs to 16 residues. CDR3 DNA sequence: TGTGCCAGCAGTCCGTCGGGACAGAGCTCCTACAATAAGCAGTTCTTC. Its protein is CASSPSGQSSYNKQFF.

This chain connects TRBV10-2 to TRBJ1-1; no firm D call. Germline V gene data show CDR1 as WSHSY and CDR2 as SAAADI. V shed 6 bases and J shed 2 bases, with 4 bases lying between them. CDR3 size: 11 residues. This CDR3 reads CASRLNTEAFF. The DNA of the CDR3 is TGCGCCAGCAGACTTAACACTGAAGCTTTCTTT.

This clone appeared a single time. The chain carries TRBV19 and TRBJ2-3; D possibly corresponds to TRBD2 (7 bases). Trimming shortened V by 3 bases and J by 1 base, and 11 bases separated the two germline ends. CDR1 is LNHDA and CDR2 is SQIVND in the germline V gene (reference sequence). The CDR3 sequence is 15 residues long. DNA of the CDR3: TGTGCCAGTAGTATGTCGGGGGGCCGCACAGATACGCAGTATTTT. Its translation: CASSMSGGRTDTQYF.

The chain has TRBV4-1 and TRBJ2-2; TRBD2 agrees at 7 bases. Germline assignment: CDR1 MGHRA and CDR2 YSYEKL. Losses at the gene ends were 4 bases for V and 3 bases for J; bases not matched to a gene: 2. This CDR3 has 14 residues. The CDR3 loop is CASSLRGDTGELFF. The CDR3, as DNA: TGCGCCAGCAGCCTCCGGGGGGACACCGGGGAGCTGTTTTTT.

The chain recombines TRBV2 with TRBJ1-1; D is unresolved. CDR1 SNHLY and CDR2 FYNNEI come from the germline V gene. The CDR3 loop spans 15 amino acids. V lost 5 bases and J 1 base, leaving 14 bases between the germline ends. The CDR3 region is CASSSAGSANTEAFF. CDR3 nucleotides: TGTGCCAGCAGTTCCGCGGGGTCTGCGAACACTGAAGCTTTCTTT.

This chain links TRBV9 with TRBJ2-3; 8 positions match TRBD2. CDR3 length equals 15 residues. Trimming took 3 bases from V and 7 from J; bases not matched to a gene: 10. Germline-derived CDR1 and CDR2 are SGDLS and YYNGEE. The CDR3 loop is CASSGRRGGLHTQYF. CDR3 DNA: TGTGCCAGCAGCGGCAGACGGGGGGGCCTCCATACGCAGTATTTT.